Presented here are 29 T cell receptor beta chains from one specimen sequenced in a study of post-analysis software for immune sequencing data. Study-wide findings and caveats: Among five TRBV segments more frequent in patients than controls were TRBV5-6, TRBV5-1 and TRBV20-1.

Included in the TCR beta cDNA libraries were unique molecular identifiers. Each CDR3 protein is one row after TCRdb ran MiXCR on the PCR reads. Here the sample spans fewer than 550,000 distinct CDR3 sequences, 34% being singletons. Their antigens remain unidentified. The sample consisted of blood. The receptors were gathered from a girl aged 2 to 17 with multiple sclerosis.

This clonotype was seen more than once but under ten times. The chain carries TRBV6-6 and TRBJ1-2; D is ambiguous. Germline lookup yields CDR1 MNHNY and CDR2 SVGAGI (reference sequence). Trimming removed 6 bases at V and 4 bases at J, with 15 bases between. The CDR3 is 14 residues long. This CDR3 reads CASSYLTRVYGYTF. In nucleotides, the CDR3 is TGTGCCAGCAGCTACCTAACACGCGTCTATGGCTACACCTTC.

This clonotype was picked up a small number of times. The gene calls are TRBV7-2 and TRBJ1-5; D is possibly TRBD1 (6 bases). The germline gives CDR1 SGHTA, CDR2 FQGNSA. V was pared by 5 bases and J by 6 bases, with 17 bases between. CDR3 length: 15 amino acids. In DNA form, the CDR3 reads TGTGCCAGCAGCCTTAGACAGGAAAGAGGTCAGCCCCAGCATTTT. It is translated as CASSLRQERGQPQHF. The full variable domain, completed using reference TRBV7-2 and TRBJ1-5, is GAGVSQSPSNKVTEKGKDVELRCDPISGHTALYWYRQSLGQGLEFLIYFQGNSAPDKSGLPSDRFSAERTGGSVSTLTIQRTQQEDSAVYLCASSLRQERGQPQHFGDGTRLSIL.

The chain has TRBV5-1 and TRBJ2-1; 13 positions match TRBD2. Losses at the gene ends were 2 bases for V and 4 bases for J; bases not matched to a gene: 6. The CDR3 sequence is 17 residues long. CDR1 and CDR2 from the germline V gene are SGHRS and YFSETQ. CDR3 DNA sequence: TGCGCCAGCAGCTTTAGGGGGGGACTAGCGGGATACAATGAGCAGTTCTTC. Translated, it gives CASSFRGGLAGYNEQFF.

The rearrangement uses TRBV20-1 and TRBJ1-5; no clear D gene. The germline V gene encodes CDR1 DFQATT and CDR2 SNEGSKA (reference sequence). This CDR3 is built from 15 residues. Trimming shortened V by 3 bases and J by 7 bases, and 19 bases separated the two germline ends. The CDR3 loop reads CSARRRSDAGQPQHF. CDR3 in DNA: TGCAGTGCTAGGCGGCGGAGTGATGCAGGACAGCCCCAGCATTTT.

J is TRBJ2-1 and V is TRBV11-2; D possibly corresponds to TRBD1 (6 bases). CDR1 is SGHAT and CDR2 is FQNNGV in the germline V gene. V dropped 5 bases and J dropped 6 bases, with 17 bases sitting between them. The CDR3 length is 15 residues. This CDR3 reads CASSPVQGIRNEQFF. Here the CDR3 DNA reads TGTGCCAGCAGCCCCGTCCAGGGGATCCGCAATGAGCAGTTCTTC.

The chain uses TRBV11-2 and TRBJ1-1; D is uncertain. Trimming took 4 bases from V and 6 from J, leaving 15 bases between them. The CDR3 totals 14 residues. Germline CDR1 reads SGHAT; CDR2 reads FQNNGV. CDR3 in amino acids: CASSSTTRRAEAFF. DNA of the CDR3: TGTGCCAGCAGCTCGACTACCAGACGAGCTGAAGCTTTCTTT.

This clonotype occurred a few times. The CDR3 region is CASSLTAGQETQYF. CDR3 in DNA: TGCGCCAGCAGCTTGACGGCGGGGCAAGAGACCCAGTACTTC. The rearrangement uses TRBV5-1 and TRBJ2-5; D is perhaps TRBD2 (6 bases). This CDR3 contains 14 residues. Trimming removed 1 base at V and 2 bases at J, with 9 bases between. Germline CDR1 SGHRS, CDR2 YFSETQ.

This chain links TRBV29-1 with TRBJ2-7; the match to TRBD2 covers 8 bases. The CDR3 is 14 amino acids. CDR1 is SQVTM, CDR2 ANQGSEA, per germline. The V segment lost 7 bases and the J segment 7 bases; nucleotides outside the gene matches: 15. CDR3 amino acids: CSALQLAVPEEQYF. The DNA for the CDR3 is TGCAGCGCCTTACAACTAGCGGTTCCAGAGGAGCAGTACTTC.

This rearrangement joins TRBV2 to TRBJ2-3; 8 nucleotides align to TRBD2. Germline CDR1 reads SNHLY; CDR2 reads FYNNEI. There are 11 residues in the CDR3. The ends lost 7 bases at V and 13 bases at J; junction bases unmatched: 7. Written as DNA, the CDR3 is TGTGCCAGCAATAGTCCGGGACTAGAGTATTTT. Translating gives CASNSPGLEYF.

The genes are TRBV18 and TRBJ2-3; TRBD2 matches 9 bases. Germline V gene sequence: CDR1 KGHSH, CDR2 LQKENI. V shed 3 bases, J shed 2 bases, and the junction held 6 bases outside the gene matches. This CDR3 has 16 amino acids. This CDR3 is CASSPILAGFTDTQYF. DNA of the CDR3: TGTGCCAGCTCACCGATCCTAGCGGGGTTCACAGATACGCAGTATTTT. The whole variable domain, filled in from reference TRBV18 and TRBJ2-3, reads NAGVMQNPRHLVRRRGQEARLRCSPMKGHSHVYWYRQLPEEGLKFMVYLQKENIIDESGMPKERFSAEFPKEGPSILRIQQVVRGDSAAYFCASSPILAGFTDTQYFGPGTRLTVL.

This chain joins TRBV12-3 or TRBV12-4 and TRBJ1-2; TRBD1 matches 8 bases. The CDR3 sequence is 15 residues long. The V and J ends lost 6 bases and 4 bases, in that order; junction bases with no gene match: 10. The CDR3 here is CASRTLQTGAYGYTF. The CDR3 nucleotides are TGTGCCAGCAGGACCCTCCAGACAGGGGCCTATGGCTACACCTTC.

This clonotype occurred many times. The chain is built from TRBV6-5 and TRBJ2-1; D is perhaps TRBD1 (5 bases). V was shortened by 4 bases and J by 7 bases, with 23 bases between the two germline ends. The CDR3 contains 17 residues. Germline V gene data show CDR1 as MNHEY and CDR2 as SVGAGI. The CDR3 DNA sequence: TGTGCCAGCAGTTCCCTCCCTGAAGGGGCGACTCATAATGAGCAGTTCTTC. This sequence encodes CASSSLPEGATHNEQFF.

This clonotype was seen ten or more times. The chain uses TRBV5-1 and TRBJ2-5, with 7 bases aligning to TRBD1. Losses at the gene ends were 4 bases for V and 4 bases for J; bases not matched to a gene: 7. This CDR3 has 14 amino acids. Germline V lookup: CDR1 SGHRS, CDR2 YFSETQ. The CDR3 region has the DNA TGCGCCAGCAGCCCAGGGACAGACGTAGAGACCCAGTACTTC. Protein product: CASSPGTDVETQYF.

The chain combines TRBV21-1 with TRBJ2-3; no DNA check was done on the table's D call, TRBD1. TRBV21-1 is recorded as a pseudogene. CDR3 length: 17 amino acids. The DNA of the CDR3 is TGTGCCAGCAGCAAATTGGGGACAGGGCAAAGCACAGATACGCAGTATTTT. It specifies CASSKLGTGQSTDTQYF.

The V call is TRBV20-1, the J call TRBJ2-4, with D possibly being TRBD1 (5 bases). Germline CDR1 is DFQATT and CDR2 is SNEGSKA (reference sequence). Trimming took 6 bases from V and 3 from J, leaving 21 bases between them. This CDR3 contains 16 residues. CDR3 in amino acids: CSAELETGEYKNIQYF. The CDR3 coding sequence is TGCAGTGCCGAACTCGAAACAGGAGAGTACAAAAACATTCAGTACTTC.

This clonotype was counted between two and nine times. The chain joins TRBV20-1 to TRBJ2-1; 9 bases are a match to TRBD2. CDR3 length: 14 residues. Per the germline V gene, CDR1 is DFQATT and CDR2 is SNEGSKA (reference sequence). CDR3 sequence: CSADGGRAFSEQFF. DNA for the CDR3: TGCAGCGCTGATGGCGGGAGGGCCTTTAGTGAGCAGTTCTTC.

The chain links TRBV20-1 to TRBJ2-7, with TRBD1 as a possible D gene (6 bases). The length of the CDR3 is 13 residues. Germline V gene sequence: CDR1 DFQATT, CDR2 SNEGSKA (reference sequence). Trimming pared 2 bases from V and 3 bases from J, leaving 11 bases between. CDR3 bases: TGCAGTGCTAGATCGGACAGACACTACGAGCAGTACTTC. Protein sequence: CSARSDRHYEQYF.

The rearrangement uses TRBV18 and TRBJ2-3; D is perhaps TRBD1 (6 bases). CDR1 is KGHSH, CDR2 LQKENI, per germline. CDR3 length: 16 residues. The V end was cut by 1 base, the J end by 1 base, with 12 bases between. As DNA, the CDR3 is TGTGCCAGCTCACCACTCAGGGGAAGGGGCACAGATACGCAGTATTTT. It encodes CASSPLRGRGTDTQYF.

For the CDR3, the DNA is TGTGCCAGCAGCTCCTTTTCCTTCAGGGCCACTGAAGCTTTCTTT. It encodes CASSSFSFRATEAFF. The chain employs TRBV7-3 and TRBJ1-1, with D possibly TRBD1 on 5 matching bases. V gave up 4 bases and J gave up 4 bases, with 16 bases separating them. The germline V gene encodes CDR1 SGHTA and CDR2 FQGTGA. The CDR3 runs to 15 residues.

This clonotype has just a few counts. The genes are TRBV20-1 and TRBJ1-2, with D possibly matching TRBD1 (5 bases). Trimming removed 6 bases from V and 7 bases from J, with 27 bases in between. In germline, CDR1 is DFQATT, CDR2 SNEGSKA (reference sequence). This CDR3 spans 16 amino acids. DNA of the CDR3: TGCAGTGCACCACCTCCCGGGACGGGAGCCCACGGTGGCTACACCTTC. Translation gives CSAPPPGTGAHGGYTF.

As to this clonotype: A single base separates this from a much larger clone, so it may be a read error. V gene TRBV27 combines with J gene TRBJ2-7, with TRBD2 as a possible D gene (6 bases). The last part of the DNA fits TRBJ2-5 better; the J call may be wrong. The CDR3 covers 13 residues. From germline, CDR1 is MNHEY and CDR2 SMNVEV (reference sequence). The CDR3 bases are TGTGCCAGCAGTTCGGCGGGGCAAGGGACCCAGTACTTC. This sequence encodes CASSSAGQGTQYF.

As for this clonotype: A much larger clone is a single base away; this may be a read error. The chain recombines TRBV7-2 with TRBJ2-7; 8 positions match TRBD1. In germline, CDR1 is SGHTA, CDR2 FQGNSA. The CDR3 sequence is 13 residues long. V shed 5 bases and J 7 bases; nucleotides not matched to a gene: 7. The CDR3 here is CASSGQGYNEQYF. The CDR3 region has the DNA TGTGCCAGCAGCGGACAGGGCTACAATGAGCAGTACTTC.

The chain carries TRBV21-1 and TRBJ1-5; the table's D call, TRBD1, has no DNA check behind it. TRBV21-1 is termed a pseudogene. There are 16 residues in the CDR3. The CDR3 nucleotides read TGTGCCAGCAGCAACCTGGACGGCGGCGGTAATCAGCCCCAGCATTTT. Its translation: CASSNLDGGGNQPQHF.

The V and J genes are TRBV6-6 and TRBJ1-5; 8 nucleotides align to TRBD1. The CDR3 runs to 14 residues. CDR1 MNHNY and CDR2 SVGAGI come from the germline V gene (reference sequence). Trimming removed 2 bases from V and 6 bases from J; junction bases left unmatched: 3. The CDR3 DNA reads as TGTGCCAGCAGTTACCGACAGGGGATTCAGCCCCAGCATTTT. It translates to CASSYRQGIQPQHF.

V is TRBV4-2 and J is TRBJ2-2; TRBD1 aligns across 9 bases. Germline values: CDR1 LGHNA, CDR2 YNFKEQ. V gave up 2 bases and J gave up 4 bases; unmatched junction bases: 5. The CDR3 spans 16 residues. In DNA form, the CDR3 reads TGTGCCAGCAGCCAACAGGACAGGGGTGGCACCGGGGAGCTGTTTTTT. This encodes CASSQQDRGGTGELFF.

The chain carries TRBV6-7 and TRBJ1-2; a weak D match, TRBD1 (5 bases). TRBV6-7 is an open reading frame whose function is uncertain. V was shortened by 5 bases and J by 5 bases, with 18 bases between the two germline ends. CDR3 length equals 15 residues. This CDR3 is CASSTGPGKWYGYTF. CDR3 DNA: TGTGCCAGCAGTACAGGCCCCGGGAAGTGGTATGGCTACACCTTC.

This clonotype was counted between two and nine times. This chain connects TRBV11-2 to TRBJ2-1, with TRBD2 matching 7 bases. There are 14 residues in the CDR3. J gave up 6 bases and V 5 bases, and 7 bases lay outside the gene matches. CDR1 is SGHAT and CDR2 is FQNNGV in the germline V gene. CDR3 in amino acids: CASSRTSTANEQFF. The CDR3 DNA sequence: TGTGCCAGCAGCCGGACTAGTACCGCCAATGAGCAGTTCTTC.

The gene calls are TRBV12-3 or TRBV12-4 and TRBJ1-1; 9 bases map to TRBD1. The CDR3 is made up of 15 amino acids. V lost 6 bases to trimming and J lost 6 bases; unmatched junction nucleotides: 11. The CDR3 is CASSLPGTGRAEAFF. Written as DNA, the CDR3 is TGTGCCAGCAGCCTCCCCGGGACAGGGAGGGCTGAAGCTTTCTTT.

The J gene is TRBJ2-2, the V gene TRBV20-1, with 10 bases that match TRBD2. This CDR3 contains 16 residues. The trim removed 0 bases at V and 7 bases at J, leaving 8 bases unmatched. Germline V gives CDR1 DFQATT, CDR2 SNEGSKA (reference sequence). The CDR3 DNA is TGCAGTGCTAGAGAATCAGCGGGGGGGCTTGGCGGGGAGCTGTTTTTT. Translating it yields CSARESAGGLGGELFF.